Listed here are 9 T cell receptor beta chains from one sample, sequenced in a study of shared clonotypes between healthy human individuals. The repertoire was sequenced with immunoSEQ multiplex PCR; TCRdb's copy has only in-frame clones and lacks some. This repertoire shows around 2.1 million clones, 93% found once; its top ten account for more than 1.5%. Naive CD8 cells, CD45RO-negative and positively selected for CCR7, excluded terminally differentiated effector memory CD45RA+ cells. Sequenced: naive CD8+ T cells from PBMCs. The receptors shown here come from a young man in good health. Some clones in this sample may be carry-over from other donors' samples.

The chain is built from TRBV4-2 and TRBJ2-7, with 11 bases aligning to TRBD2. This CDR3 region has 15 residues. The germline CDR1 and CDR2 sequences are LGHNA and YNFKEQ. The trim removed 6 bases at V and 7 bases at J, leaving 11 bases unmatched. CDR3 in amino acids: CASSPILAGVSEQYF. In DNA form, the CDR3 reads TGTGCCAGCAGTCCTATACTAGCGGGAGTTTCGGAGCAGTACTTC.

The genes are TRBV7-9 and TRBJ2-2; D possibly corresponds to TRBD2 (6 bases). CDR1 and CDR2 from the germline V gene are SEHNR and FQNEAQ (reference sequence). Trimming left V 2 bases short and J 4 bases short, with 14 bases between. This CDR3 region has 16 residues. The CDR3 spells CASSLYLAAPTGELFF. CDR3 DNA: TGTGCCAGCAGCTTATACTTAGCGGCCCCCACCGGGGAGCTGTTTTTT.

This clone was observed a few times. Additional DNA sequences in this sample encode the identical CDR3. The V gene is TRBV4-1, the J gene TRBJ1-1; D is ambiguous. The CDR3 extends over 13 amino acids. CDR1 and CDR2 from the germline V gene are MGHRA and YSYEKL. The V gene lost 4 bases and the J gene lost 1 base, with 7 bases spanning the gap. CDR3 region: CASSRGPNTEAFF. Written as DNA, the CDR3 is TGCGCCAGCAGCCGAGGTCCGAACACTGAAGCTTTCTTT.

The chain links TRBV5-1 to TRBJ2-2; no firm D call. The length of the CDR3 is 16 residues. V lost 0 bases and J 1 base, leaving 10 bases between the germline ends. CDR1 is SGHRS, CDR2 YFSETQ, per germline. CDR3 bases: TGCGCCAGCAGCTTGGAGAGCACCTTGAACACCGGGGAGCTGTTTTTT. This codes for CASSLESTLNTGELFF.

With regard to this clone: The same CDR3 can be traced to other DNA sequences in this sample. The V and J genes are TRBV28 and TRBJ1-1, with TRBD1 as a possible D gene (5 bases). Germline values: CDR1 MDHEN, CDR2 SYDVKM. CDR3 length equals 13 residues. Trimming cost V 3 bases and J 3 bases, with 8 bases left between them. The CDR3 is CASSFAGYTEAFF. CDR3 in DNA: TGTGCCAGCAGTTTCGCAGGGTACACTGAAGCTTTCTTT.

This rearrangement joins TRBV9 to TRBJ2-2, with 14 bases identical to TRBD2. V dropped 3 bases and J dropped 6; count of bases not matched to a gene: 13. The CDR3 extends over 19 amino acids. In germline, CDR1 is SGDLS, CDR2 YYNGEE. The CDR3 reads CASSAPGTSGSMFAGELFF. CDR3 nucleotides: TGTGCCAGCAGCGCCCCCGGGACTAGCGGGAGTATGTTTGCCGGGGAGCTGTTTTTT.

The chain uses TRBV9 and TRBJ2-5; TRBD2 agrees at 8 bases. Germline V gene sequence: CDR1 SGDLS, CDR2 YYNGEE. The CDR3 covers 15 residues. V shed 6 bases, J shed 3 bases, and the junction held 10 bases outside the gene matches. CDR3 nucleotides: TGTGCCAGCACTCTTGGCAGGACTAGCAAAGAGACCCAGTACTTC. As protein: CASTLGRTSKETQYF.

The rearrangement joins TRBV7-9 to TRBJ2-1, with D perhaps TRBD1 or TRBD2 (6 bases each). V lost 5 bases and J lost 10, with 27 bases in between. CDR1 and CDR2 (germline): SEHNR, FQNEAQ (reference sequence). The CDR3 has 17 amino acids. CDR3 sequence: CASSVRGVSGLQGEQFF. The CDR3 nucleotides are TGTGCCAGCAGCGTAAGGGGGGTTAGCGGCCTCCAAGGGGAGCAGTTCTTC.

V and J are TRBV6-1 and TRBJ1-1; the D is unclear. Germline CDR1 reads MNHNS; CDR2 reads SASEGT. The CDR3 consists of 10 residues. The V end was cut by 4 bases, the J end by 8 bases, with 5 bases between. CDR3 in amino acids: CASSGLEAFF. Written as DNA, the CDR3 is TGTGCCAGCAGTGGCCTAGAAGCTTTCTTT.